This T cell receptor (beta chain) derives from a study of cytomegalovirus exposure and HLA in healthy donors. The count of this clone is one. V lost 2 bases and J 3 bases, leaving 11 bases between the germline ends. Germline V gives CDR1 LGHNA, CDR2 YSLEER. The CDR3 is 15 residues long. PCR was performed using 60 Vbeta and 13 Jbeta primers. TCRdb's copy holds only in-frame clones and misses some; the assay was immunoSEQ multiplex PCR. This sample has about 130,000 clones; roughly four fifths occur once, and the top ten carry around 6.4%. V and J are TRBV4-3 and TRBJ2-1; D is possibly TRBD2 (5 bases). Material: PBMCs. This TCR was sampled from a woman aged 35 to 49 in good health and CMV-seropositive. The CDR3: CASSQRGLSYNEQFF. In nucleotides, the CDR3 is TGCGCCAGCAGCCAAAGAGGACTGAGCTACAATGAGCAGTTCTTC.